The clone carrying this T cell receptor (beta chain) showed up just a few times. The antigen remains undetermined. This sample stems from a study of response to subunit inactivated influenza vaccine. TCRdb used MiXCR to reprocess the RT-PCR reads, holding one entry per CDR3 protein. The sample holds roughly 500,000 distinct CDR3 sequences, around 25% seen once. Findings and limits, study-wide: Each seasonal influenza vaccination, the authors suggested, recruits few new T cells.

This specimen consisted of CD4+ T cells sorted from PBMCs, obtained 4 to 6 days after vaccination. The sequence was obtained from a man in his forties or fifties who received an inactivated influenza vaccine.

CDR3 in DNA: TGTGCCAGCAGCCTAGGGGGTCGTTACACTGAAGCTTTCTTT. As protein: CASSLGGRYTEAFF. The chain couples TRBV7-8 to TRBJ1-1; tentatively, D is TRBD1 (6 bases). V was pared by 5 bases and J by 3 bases, with 13 bases between. CDR3 length: 14 amino acids. Germline CDR1 SGHVS, CDR2 FQNEAQ.